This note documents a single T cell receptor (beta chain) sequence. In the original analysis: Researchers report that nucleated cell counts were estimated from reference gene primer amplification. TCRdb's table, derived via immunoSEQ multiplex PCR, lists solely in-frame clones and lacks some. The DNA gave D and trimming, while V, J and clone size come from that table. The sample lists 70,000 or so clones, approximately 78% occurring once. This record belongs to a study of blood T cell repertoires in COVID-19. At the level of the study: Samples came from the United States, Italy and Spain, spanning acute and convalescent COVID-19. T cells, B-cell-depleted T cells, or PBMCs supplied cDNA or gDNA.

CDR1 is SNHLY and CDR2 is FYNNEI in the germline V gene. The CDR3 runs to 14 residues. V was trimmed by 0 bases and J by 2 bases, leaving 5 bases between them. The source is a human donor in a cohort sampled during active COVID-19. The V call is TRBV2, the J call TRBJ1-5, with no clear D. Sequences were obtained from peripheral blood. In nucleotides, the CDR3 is TGTGCCAGCAGTGAAGCGAGGGGCAATCAGCCCCAGCATTTT. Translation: CASSEARGNQPQHF.